This TCR beta chain was captured in a study of a mutant IDH1 vaccine in newly diagnosed glioma. About the research overall: Eight vaccine injections were given to patients in weeks 1, 3, 5, 7, 11, 15, 19 and 23. Patients arrived already treated with radiotherapy, temozolomide, or both, most having had both. Averaging roughly 40 years of age, treated patients were approximately 60% male and about 38% female. Vaccines were begun 4-6 weeks after radiotherapy alone, or with temozolomide cycles.

V lost 1 base to trimming and J lost 2 bases, with 11 bases between them. This CDR3 has 15 residues. Per the germline V gene, CDR1 is MNHEY and CDR2 is SMNVEV (reference sequence). The time point: week 11, during vaccination. Vaccine doses each comprised 300 ug of mutant IDH1 20-mer peptide, with topical imiquimod. The repertoire was sequenced with immunoSEQ multiplex PCR; TCRdb's copy has only in-frame clones and lacks some. The data contain tens of thousands of clones, 60% to 75% of them singletons. Worth noting for this clone: Antigen: not known.

The input for sequencing was peripheral blood mononuclear cells (PBMCs), taken from a glioma patient whose treatment included an IDH1 peptide vaccine. The receptor was derived from a man between 18 and 29 years old with glioma. Some clones in this sample may be carry-over from other donors' samples. V and J are TRBV27 and TRBJ2-5, with D perhaps matching TRBD1 (5 bases). The CDR3 protein is CASSLFLTAQETQYF. Here the CDR3 DNA reads TGTGCCAGCAGTTTATTCCTGACAGCTCAAGAGACCCAGTACTTC.